Listed below are T cell receptor beta chains from one sample, sequenced in a study of regulatory T cells in long-lasting Graves disease. TCRdb analysed the multiplex PCR reads with MiXCR anew, one entry per CDR3 protein. The sample shows approximately 400,000 distinct CDR3 sequences, about a quarter of them seen only once. The sample here was peripheral blood mononuclear cells (PBMCs), taken when the disease was refractory, from a patient treated with antithyroid drugs. These receptors all stem from a female donor with Graves disease. The CDR3 runs from the conserved cysteine through the conserved F or W. D genes are given only for firm matches. Expanded clones are given a class, and other clones once, few, many or no size at all.

clone_size	v_call	j_call	d_call	cdr3_aa	cdr3_nt
few	TRBV29-1	TRBJ2-7	-	CSVEGRASSYEQYF	TGCAGCGTTGAAGGGCGGGCGAGCTCCTACGAGCAGTACTTC
-	TRBV11-2	TRBJ2-1	-	CASSFRTKNNEQFF	TGTGCCAGCAGCTTCCGGACTAAAAACAATGAGCAGTTCTTC
many	TRBV7-9	TRBJ2-5	-	CASSFVSQETQYF	TGTGCCAGCAGCTTTGTGTCCCAAGAGACCCAGTACTTC
few	TRBV4-1	TRBJ2-5	-	CASSQTRGVETQYF	TGCGCCAGCAGCCAAACCAGGGGGGTCGAGACCCAGTACTTC
-	TRBV20-1	TRBJ1-1	TRBD1	CSPDRGRAFF	TGCAGTCCAGACAGGGGGCGAGCTTTCTTT
-	TRBV3-1	TRBJ1-3	-	CASSPISSSGNTIYF	TGTGCCAGCAGCCCCATCAGCAGCTCTGGAAACACCATATATTTT
-	TRBV7-9	TRBJ1-3	-	CASSSYMTSGNTIYF	TGTGCCAGCAGCTCCTACATGACCTCTGGAAACACCATATATTTT
few	TRBV2	TRBJ1-2	TRBD1	CASSAGQTNYGYTF	TGTGCCAGCAGTGCGGGACAGACTAACTATGGCTACACCTTC
-	TRBV30	TRBJ1-6	TRBD1	CARRGYDNSPLHF	TGTGCCCGCAGGGGGTATGATAATTCACCCCTCCACTTT
-	TRBV7-9	TRBJ2-4	TRBD2	CASSLVGGGNTQYF	TGTGCCAGCAGCTTAGTTGGGGGGGGGAACACTCAGTACTTC
-	TRBV28	TRBJ1-6	-	CASRGGLHSPLHF	TGTGCCAGCAGAGGAGGGTTGCATTCACCCCTCCACTTT
-	TRBV19	TRBJ2-6	TRBD1	CASSPNRGRAGANVLTF	TGTGCCAGTAGTCCTAACAGGGGGCGTGCTGGGGCCAACGTCCTGACTTTC
-	TRBV30	TRBJ1-4	-	CAWSVEEKLFF	TGTGCCTGGAGTGTCGAGGAAAAACTGTTTTTT
-	TRBV20-1	TRBJ1-1	TRBD1	CSAPTRQGQNTEAFF	TGCAGTGCTCCCACTCGACAGGGCCAGAACACTGAAGCTTTCTTT